Listed below are T cell receptor beta chains from one sample, sequenced in a study of T cell repertoires in cytomegalovirus infection. Antigen specificity for these receptors is unknown. TCRdb processed the reads anew with MiXCR; each CDR3 protein has one entry. Of 50,000 or so distinct CDR3 sequences in the sample, 15% to 25% are singletons; the top ten hold about 68%. Sequencing used CD8+ T cells from cultured PBMCs, obtained from culture after CMV antigen stimulation. The receptors here all came from a human donor in good health (CMV status not recorded). Some clones in this sample may be carry-over from other donors' samples. CDR3s include the opening cysteine and the closing phenylalanine or tryptophan. D genes are given only for firm matches. Rows give clone size only sometimes, using once, few, many, or a class for an expanded clone.

D gene: NA
J gene: TRBJ1-5
V gene: TRBV6-2/TRBV6-3
clone size: few
CDR3 length: 12
CDR3 protein: CASSYSGQPQHF
CDR3 DNA: TGTGCCAGCAGTTACTCGGGTCAGCCCCAGCATTTT

D gene: NA
J gene: TRBJ1-3
V gene: TRBV4-2
clone size: few
CDR3 length: 16
CDR3 protein: CASSPVADSSGNTIYF
CDR3 DNA: TGTGCCAGCAGCCCCGTGGCGGACAGCTCTGGAAACACCATATATTTT

D gene: NA
J gene: TRBJ2-1
V gene: TRBV10-3
clone size: few
CDR3 length: 16
CDR3 protein: CAISPGAGSSYNEQFF
CDR3 DNA: TGTGCCATCAGTCCGGGGGCGGGCAGCTCCTACAATGAGCAGTTCTTC

D gene: NA
J gene: TRBJ2-5
V gene: TRBV12-3/TRBV12-4
clone size: few
CDR3 length: 14
CDR3 protein: CASSSPDTGETQYF
CDR3 DNA: TGTGCCAGCAGTTCCCCCGACACTGGGGAGACCCAGTACTTC

D gene: NA
J gene: TRBJ1-1
V gene: TRBV9
clone size: NA
CDR3 length: 16
CDR3 protein: CASSVGWSGAGTEAFF
CDR3 DNA: TGTGCCAGCAGCGTAGGATGGTCGGGGGCGGGCACTGAAGCTTTCTTT

D gene: NA
J gene: TRBJ1-1
V gene: TRBV5-4
clone size: few
CDR3 length: 13
CDR3 protein: CASSLAGRGGAFF
CDR3 DNA: TGTGCCAGCAGCTTGGCCGGGAGAGGGGGGGCTTTCTTT

D gene: TRBD2
J gene: TRBJ2-1
V gene: TRBV13
clone size: NA
CDR3 length: 17
CDR3 protein: CASSQRTSGRVGDEQFF
CDR3 DNA: TGTGCCAGCAGCCAACGGACTAGCGGGAGGGTTGGCGATGAGCAGTTCTTC

D gene: TRBD1
J gene: TRBJ1-2
V gene: TRBV28
clone size: NA
CDR3 length: 15
CDR3 protein: CASSRPSGQGYGYTF
CDR3 DNA: TGTGCCAGCAGTCGCCCATCGGGACAGGGGTATGGCTACACCTTC

D gene: TRBD2
J gene: TRBJ2-1
V gene: TRBV10-3
clone size: NA
CDR3 length: 14
CDR3 protein: CATKVGSGSSEQFF
CDR3 DNA: TGTGCCACCAAGGTCGGTAGCGGGAGTAGTGAGCAGTTCTTC

D gene: NA
J gene: TRBJ2-3
V gene: TRBV2
clone size: few
CDR3 length: 15
CDR3 protein: CASRVGTASTDTQYF
CDR3 DNA: TGTGCCAGCAGAGTTGGGACGGCTAGCACAGATACGCAGTATTTT

D gene: NA
J gene: TRBJ2-1
V gene: TRBV19
clone size: NA
CDR3 length: 16
CDR3 protein: CASSRNHREWDNEQFF
CDR3 DNA: TGTGCCAGTAGTAGAAATCACAGGGAATGGGACAATGAGCAGTTCTTC

D gene: TRBD1
J gene: TRBJ1-4
V gene: TRBV7-2
clone size: NA
CDR3 length: 16
CDR3 protein: CASSFDRGLGNEKLFF
CDR3 DNA: TGTGCCAGCAGCTTCGACAGGGGGCTAGGGAATGAAAAACTGTTTTTT

D gene: TRBD1
J gene: TRBJ2-7
V gene: TRBV18
clone size: few
CDR3 length: 15
CDR3 protein: CASSQTGTGFYEQYF
CDR3 DNA: TGTGCCAGCTCACAAACCGGGACAGGGTTTTACGAGCAGTACTTC

D gene: NA
J gene: TRBJ2-2
V gene: TRBV27
clone size: few
CDR3 length: 16
CDR3 protein: CASSLNWRGRTGELFF
CDR3 DNA: TGTGCCAGCAGTTTAAATTGGAGGGGGAGGACCGGGGAGCTGTTTTTT

D gene: NA
J gene: TRBJ2-1
V gene: TRBV27
clone size: NA
CDR3 length: 15
CDR3 protein: CASSLGTLSYNEQFF
CDR3 DNA: TGTGCCAGCAGTTTAGGGACACTCTCCTACAATGAGCAGTTCTTC

D gene: NA
J gene: TRBJ2-5
V gene: TRBV7-8
clone size: few
CDR3 length: 16
CDR3 protein: CASSLKIPDLGETQYF
CDR3 DNA: TGTGCCAGCAGCTTAAAGATCCCCGATCTTGGAGAGACCCAGTACTTC

D gene: TRBD1
J gene: TRBJ1-1
V gene: TRBV5-1
clone size: NA
CDR3 length: 16
CDR3 protein: CASSWGDSALGTEAFF
CDR3 DNA: TGCGCCAGCAGCTGGGGGGACAGCGCTTTGGGCACTGAAGCTTTCTTT

D gene: NA
J gene: TRBJ2-3
V gene: TRBV12-3/TRBV12-4
clone size: NA
CDR3 length: 18
CDR3 protein: CASSLLSPGLDTTDTQYF
CDR3 DNA: TGTGCCAGCAGTTTACTATCCCCGGGGCTAGACACCACAGATACGCAGTATTTT

D gene: TRBD1
J gene: TRBJ2-7
V gene: TRBV6-1
clone size: many
CDR3 length: 11
CDR3 protein: CATYRGGEQYF
CDR3 DNA: TGTGCCACCTACAGGGGCGGAGAGCAGTACTTC

D gene: NA
J gene: TRBJ2-2
V gene: TRBV28
clone size: NA
CDR3 length: 13
CDR3 protein: CASSEAGTGELFF
CDR3 DNA: TGTGCCAGCAGTGAAGCGGGCACCGGGGAGCTGTTTTTT